The TCR beta chain described here comes from a study of T cell changes during pregnancy in multiple sclerosis. The CDR3 covers 15 residues. Germline CDR1 is GTSNPN and CDR2 is SVGIG (reference sequence). V was pared by 1 base and J by 1 base, with 11 bases between. This clone was observed a single time. Profiling relied on immunoSEQ multiplex PCR, and the TCRdb table lists in-frame clones only, not all of them. The sample yields about 72,000 clones, roughly nine tenths seen once. This chain joins TRBV30 and TRBJ1-5; D perhaps matches TRBD1 (5 bases). The TCR was taken from a female donor in good health, enrolled as a control in a pregnancy study. The material was peripheral blood, obtained in the third trimester of pregnancy. CDR3 bases: TGTGCCTGGAGTGCCCAGGGTATCAGCAATCAGCCCCAGCATTTT. Amino acid sequence: CAWSAQGISNQPQHF.